These 27 T cell receptor beta chains came from one sample sequenced in a study of cytomegalovirus exposure and HLA in healthy donors (dated by TCRdb to 2016 to 2017). Libraries came from the immunoSEQ multiplex PCR assay. Sourced from immuneACCESS, this table was stored by TCRdb with only in-frame sequences that have V and J called. A share of the clones is absent; for the studies checked, an unresolved V gene accounts for under half, and the remainder has no known explanation. The sample table contains 180,000 or so clones; only one count was recorded for around nine tenths of them. Approximately 7.7% of the sample lies in the top ten. The specimen sequenced was PBMCs. The origin of the receptors is a man between 25 and 39 years old in good health and CMV-seropositive.

This chain connects TRBV27 to TRBJ1-5; D possibly corresponds to TRBD1 (5 bases). CDR3 length: 14 residues. Trimming stripped 6 bases from V and 0 bases from J, with 9 bases between. Looked up from germline, CDR1 is MNHEY and CDR2 is SMNVEV (reference sequence). The CDR3 DNA is TGTGCCAGCAGGCAGGGTTATAGCAATCAGCCCCAGCATTTT. Protein sequence: CASRQGYSNQPQHF.

The chain combines TRBV9 with TRBJ2-3; TRBD1 matches at 8 bases. This CDR3 has 16 residues. V shed 3 bases, J shed 0 bases, and the junction held 6 bases outside the gene matches. Germline CDR1 reads SGDLS; CDR2 reads YYNGEE. The CDR3 sequence: CASSEIQGGSTDTQYF. The CDR3, as DNA: TGTGCCAGCAGCGAGATACAGGGGGGTAGCACAGATACGCAGTATTTT.

The chain employs TRBV7-8 and TRBJ1-5, with 7 bases aligning to TRBD1. Per the germline V gene, CDR1 is SGHVS and CDR2 is FQNEAQ. J lost 9 bases, V lost 5 bases, and 13 bases had no gene match. CDR3 length equals 15 residues. CDR3 sequence (DNA): TGTGCCAGCAGCAACGGGACAGCTCGCGGACGGCCCCAGCATTTT. Translating gives CASSNGTARGRPQHF.

The chain links TRBV5-1 to TRBJ2-6; D possibly corresponds to TRBD1 (6 bases). The V and J ends lost 6 bases and 2 bases respectively, with 15 bases between them. The CDR3 extends over 16 amino acids. CDR1 and CDR2 (germline): SGHRS, YFSETQ. The CDR3 loop is CASKGFRGTGANVLTF. The CDR3 DNA reads TGCGCCAGCAAGGGTTTTAGGGGGACTGGGGCCAACGTCCTGACTTTC.

This clone was seen more than once but under ten times. Other DNA sequences in this specimen translate into the identical CDR3. The chain joins TRBV11-2 to TRBJ2-1, with TRBD1 as a possible D gene (5 bases). This CDR3 is built from 12 residues. V lost 6 bases to trimming and J lost 7 bases, with 10 bases between them. Germline CDR1 SGHAT, CDR2 FQNNGV. CDR3 DNA: TGTGCCAGCAGTCCCCGGACAAATGAGCAGTTCTTC. It encodes CASSPRTNEQFF.

The rearrangement links TRBV6-6 to TRBJ2-2; TRBD1 aligns across 9 bases. Germline CDR1 and CDR2: MNHNY and SVGAGI (reference sequence). This CDR3 region has 15 residues. V trimming: 4 bases; J trimming: 8 bases; junction bases outside the gene matches: 8. CDR3 DNA sequence: TGTGCCAGCAGTTCCCCGGGACAGGGCAATGGGGAGCTGTTTTTT. Amino acids: CASSSPGQGNGELFF.

This clone was counted a single time. The chain carries TRBV7-2 and TRBJ2-3; D gene unclear. Germline V gene data show CDR1 as SGHTA and CDR2 as FQGNSA. The CDR3 sequence is 15 residues long. With 0 bases removed from V and 4 bases from J, the gap between germline ends came to 11 bases. The CDR3 spells CASSLAGGSPDTQYF. The CDR3 nucleotides read TGTGCCAGCAGCTTAGCGGGCGGCAGTCCAGATACGCAGTATTTT.

The table lists this clone with a few counts. The chain joins TRBV9 to TRBJ1-2, with D perhaps matching TRBD1 (6 bases). The CDR3 totals 15 residues. Germline assignment: CDR1 SGDLS and CDR2 YYNGEE. V lost 0 bases to trimming and J lost 4 bases, with 13 bases between them. The CDR3 DNA follows: TGTGCCAGCAGCGTAGCTACAGGGCGTGCCTATGGCTACACCTTC. Residues: CASSVATGRAYGYTF.

The chain has TRBV6-6 and TRBJ2-7; TRBD2 agrees at 9 bases. The CDR3 has 15 residues. CDR1 and CDR2 (germline): MNHNY, SVGAGI (reference sequence). After removal of 0 bases from V and 7 bases from J, the junction contained 7 bases not matched to a gene. CDR3 bases: TGTGCCAGCAGTTACTCCGCGGGAGGGCCGGGGGAGCAGTACTTC. Amino acid sequence: CASSYSAGGPGEQYF.

The rearrangement links TRBV5-1 to TRBJ2-1; no clear D. From germline, CDR1 is SGHRS and CDR2 YFSETQ. The ends were cut back, 0 bases at V and 6 bases at J, with 16 bases in the middle. CDR3 length equals 16 residues. CDR3: CASSLAPQPTRNEQFF. CDR3 in DNA: TGCGCCAGCAGCTTGGCCCCGCAACCCACTCGCAATGAGCAGTTCTTC.

This rearrangement joins TRBV11-3 to TRBJ2-1; 9 nucleotides line up with TRBD2. Trimming took 3 bases from V and 9 from J; bases not matched to a gene: 6. This CDR3 has 14 residues. Germline values: CDR1 SGHNT, CDR2 YENEEA. For the CDR3, the DNA is TGTGCCAGCAGCTTCGTAGCGGGAGTGGGTGAGCAGTTCTTC. Encoded protein: CASSFVAGVGEQFF.

This chain links TRBV6-5 with TRBJ1-5; D not certain. The germline V gene encodes CDR1 MNHEY and CDR2 SVGAGI. The CDR3 has 13 residues. V was pared by 6 bases and J by 1 base, with 7 bases between. CDR3 coding DNA: TGTGCCAGCAGCCTGACAAGCAATCAGCCCCAGCATTTT. Translating gives CASSLTSNQPQHF.

V is TRBV21-1 and J is TRBJ1-5; the D call TRBD1 from the table was never checked on the DNA. TRBV21-1 is given as a pseudogene. The CDR3 has 17 amino acids. The CDR3 bases are TGTGCCAGCAGCAAGGACAGGGGGCTGAGGAGCAATCAGCCCCAGCATTTT. As protein: CASSKDRGLRSNQPQHF.

The chain uses TRBV5-1 and TRBJ2-3; 7 positions agree with TRBD2. Per germline, CDR1 SGHRS and CDR2 YFSETQ. The CDR3 covers 17 residues. V lost 4 bases to trimming and J lost 0 bases; unmatched junction nucleotides: 11. CDR3 coding DNA: TGCGCCAGCAGCGCCACCTGGGGAGGGTTGAGCACAGATACGCAGTATTTT. Its translation is CASSATWGGLSTDTQYF.

The rearrangement links TRBV6-4 to TRBJ2-7; possibly TRBD1 for D (6 bases). The CDR3 consists of 13 residues. V was pared by 6 bases and J by 3 bases, with 12 bases between. Per the germline V gene, CDR1 is MRHNA and CDR2 is SNTAGT. The DNA for the CDR3 is TGTGCCAGCAGCCGGGACACAAACTACGAGCAGTACTTC. It yields the protein CASSRDTNYEQYF.

This rearrangement joins TRBV6-5 to TRBJ2-3; 9 positions match TRBD2. The germline gives CDR1 MNHEY, CDR2 SVGAGI. The CDR3 loop spans 15 amino acids. Trimming took 4 bases from V and 2 from J; bases not matched to a gene: 4. This CDR3 is CASSLLAGNTDTQYF. In DNA form, the CDR3 reads TGTGCCAGCAGTTTGCTAGCGGGAAACACAGATACGCAGTATTTT.

Here the CDR3 DNA reads TGTGCCAGCGCTACCCCCTTGCGGCCCGGGACCCAGTACTTC. It encodes CASATPLRPGTQYF. The V and J genes are TRBV7-2 and TRBJ2-5; D gene ambiguous. V was trimmed by 8 bases and J by 7 bases, leaving 20 bases between them. The CDR3 totals 14 residues. Germline-derived CDR1 and CDR2 are SGHTA and FQGNSA.

J is TRBJ2-7 and V is TRBV15, with D perhaps TRBD1 (5 bases). The CDR3 has 13 amino acids. Trimming took off 0 bases at V and 5 bases at J, with 8 bases between the two ends. Per germline, CDR1 LNHNV and CDR2 YYDKDF (reference sequence). For the CDR3, the DNA is TGTGCCACCAGCAGAGATACAGGTGACGAGCAGTACTTC. As protein: CATSRDTGDEQYF.

As for this clone: The junction shows a germline mismatch at one end, possibly a read error. The chain employs TRBV9 and TRBJ1-1; D might be TRBD1 (5 bases). This CDR3 has 14 amino acids. Germline V gene lookup returns CDR1 SGDLS and CDR2 YYNGEE. CDR3 region: CASSVTGTAEWSEF. CDR3 nucleotides: TGTGCCAGCAGCGTGACCGGGACCGCGGAGTGGTCGGAATTT.

The genes are TRBV6-5 and TRBJ2-3; 7 bases map to TRBD1. The CDR3 is 16 residues long. After removal of 3 bases from V and 0 bases from J, the junction contained 6 bases not matched to a gene. Germline V gene data show CDR1 as MNHEY and CDR2 as SVGAGI. CDR3 sequence: CASSYEGAISTDTQYF. The CDR3 coding sequence is TGTGCCAGCAGTTATGAGGGGGCAATTAGCACAGATACGCAGTATTTT.

Notes on this clone: Additional DNA sequences in this sample encode the identical CDR3. V gene TRBV5-4 combines with J gene TRBJ1-1; D is possibly TRBD1 (6 bases). This CDR3 is 13 amino acids long. Germline CDR1 and CDR2: SGHNT and YYREEE (reference sequence). Trimming pared 4 bases from V and 2 bases from J, leaving 9 bases between. The CDR3 here is CASSLQGNTEAFF. In DNA form, the CDR3 reads TGTGCCAGCAGCCTACAGGGTAACACTGAAGCTTTCTTT.

The V and J genes are TRBV29-1 and TRBJ1-1; D might be TRBD1 (5 bases). This CDR3 region has 11 residues. V was trimmed by 7 bases and J by 3 bases, leaving 9 bases between them. The V gene's germline CDR1 is SQVTM and CDR2 ANQGSEA. CDR3 bases: TGCAGCGCCGGGGGGGACACTGAAGCTTTCTTT. Translated, it gives CSAGGDTEAFF.

V usage is TRBV6-1 and J usage is TRBJ2-7, with D perhaps TRBD1 or TRBD2 (5 bases each). Germline V gene lookup returns CDR1 MNHNS and CDR2 SASEGT. The CDR3 has 16 residues. Trimming stripped 2 bases from V and 2 bases from J, with 16 bases between. The CDR3 region is CASSEYDGTSTYEQYF. The DNA of the CDR3 is TGTGCCAGCAGTGAATATGACGGGACGTCAACCTACGAGCAGTACTTC.

This clone was seen just once. The chain joins TRBV5-6 to TRBJ1-2; maybe TRBD1 (5 bases). Per germline, CDR1 SGHDT and CDR2 YYEEEE. The CDR3 runs to 14 residues. V was clipped by 2 bases and J by 4 bases, with 12 bases between them. Written as DNA, the CDR3 is TGTGCCAGCAGCTTAGGTGACAGCTTCTATGGCTACACCTTC. Translation: CASSLGDSFYGYTF.

The chain has TRBV18 and TRBJ1-5, with TRBD1 matching over 7 bases. Germline values: CDR1 KGHSH, CDR2 LQKENI. The CDR3 length is 14 residues. Unmatched junction bases numbered 5, after V lost 3 bases and J lost 6 bases. Written as DNA, the CDR3 is TGTGCCAGCTCACCCCGGACAGGATCTCAGCCCCAGCATTTT. Its translation: CASSPRTGSQPQHF.

The genes are TRBV27 and TRBJ2-3; TRBD1 or TRBD2 may be the D gene (5 bases each). The CDR3 loop spans 15 amino acids. Germline CDR1 and CDR2: MNHEY and SMNVEV (reference sequence). The V end lost 2 bases, the J end lost 6 bases, and 15 bases lay between the germline ends. CDR3 bases: TGTGCCAGCAGTTTAGGTCGGGAAGGGGTCGATACGCAGTATTTT. Protein: CASSLGREGVDTQYF.

This clone was picked up a small number of times. CDR3 nucleotides: TGTGCCTGGAGTGTAGCCCGGGTGGGGTACTTC. Its translation: CAWSVARVGYF. V is TRBV30 and J is TRBJ2-7; D unresolved. The V gene's germline CDR1 is GTSNPN and CDR2 SVGIG (reference sequence). This CDR3 is 11 amino acids long. Deletions cut 0 bases from V and 12 bases from J, with 12 bases between.